This T cell receptor (beta chain) was captured in a study of cytomegalovirus exposure and HLA in healthy donors. Points from the study as a whole: Sequencing depth across donors, presence/absence analyses assumed, was roughly uniform. Being indistinguishable, some V segments were excluded, TRBV6-2 and TRBV6-3 among them. HLA allele associations emerged for around 15,000 TCR beta sequences in a later analysis, at 0.05 false discovery rate. Researchers reported in a later analysis that a missense DCLRE1C variant was tied to TCR beta V- and J-gene trimming.

In its sample, this clone was seen once. The antigen remains undetermined. CDR3 length equals 14 residues. Germline V gene data show CDR1 as SGHTA and CDR2 as FQGTGA. V shed 5 bases and J 3 bases; nucleotides not matched to a gene: 2. The PCR ran on 60 Vbeta and 13 Jbeta primers. The method was immunoSEQ multiplex PCR; TCRdb's version includes in-frame clones alone and lacks a portion of them. The top ten clones hold approximately 15% of a sample with some 79,000 clones, 55% to 65% of them seen once. The chain carries TRBV7-3 and TRBJ2-7; TRBD2 aligns across 12 bases. This receptor was taken from a middle-aged woman in good health and CMV-seropositive. The specimen sequenced was PBMCs. The CDR3 sequence is CASSVTSGSYEQYF. For the CDR3, the DNA is TGTGCCAGCAGCGTGACTAGCGGGAGCTACGAGCAGTACTTC.